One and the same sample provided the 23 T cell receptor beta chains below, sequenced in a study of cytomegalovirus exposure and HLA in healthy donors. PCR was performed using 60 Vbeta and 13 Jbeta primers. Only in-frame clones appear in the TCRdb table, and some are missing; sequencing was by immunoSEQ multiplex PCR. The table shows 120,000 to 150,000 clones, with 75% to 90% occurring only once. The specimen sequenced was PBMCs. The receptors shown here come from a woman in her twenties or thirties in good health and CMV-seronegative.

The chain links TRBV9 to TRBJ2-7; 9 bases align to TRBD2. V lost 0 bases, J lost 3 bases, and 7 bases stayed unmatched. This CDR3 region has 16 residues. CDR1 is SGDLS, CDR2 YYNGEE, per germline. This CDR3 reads CASSVDDSGSGYEQYF. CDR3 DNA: TGTGCCAGCAGCGTAGATGATAGCGGGAGCGGCTACGAGCAGTACTTC.

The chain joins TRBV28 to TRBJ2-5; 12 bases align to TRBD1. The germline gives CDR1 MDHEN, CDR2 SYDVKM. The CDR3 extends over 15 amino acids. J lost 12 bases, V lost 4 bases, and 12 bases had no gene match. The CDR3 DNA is TGTGCCAGCAGTTCTGGGGACAGGGGGCGCGGGGGGAAGTACTTC. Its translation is CASSSGDRGRGGKYF. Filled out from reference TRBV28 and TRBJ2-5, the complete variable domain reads DVKVTQSSRYLVKRTGEKVFLECVQDMDHENMFWYRQDPGLGLRLIYFSYDVKMKEKGDIPEGYSVSREKKERFSLILESASTNQTSMYLCASSSGDRGRGGKYFGPGTRLLVL.

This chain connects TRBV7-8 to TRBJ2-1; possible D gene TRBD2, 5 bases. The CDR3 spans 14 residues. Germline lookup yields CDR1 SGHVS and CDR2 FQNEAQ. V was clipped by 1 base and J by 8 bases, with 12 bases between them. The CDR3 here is CASSLDGRSDEQFF. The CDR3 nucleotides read TGTGCCAGCAGCTTAGATGGGAGAAGCGATGAGCAGTTCTTC.

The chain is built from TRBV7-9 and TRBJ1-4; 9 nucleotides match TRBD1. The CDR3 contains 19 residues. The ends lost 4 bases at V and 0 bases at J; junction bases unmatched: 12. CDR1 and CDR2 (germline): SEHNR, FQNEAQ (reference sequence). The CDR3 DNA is TGTGCCAGCAGCTGGGGGGGACAGGGCCGATATGCAACTAATGAAAAACTGTTTTTT. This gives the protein CASSWGGQGRYATNEKLFF.

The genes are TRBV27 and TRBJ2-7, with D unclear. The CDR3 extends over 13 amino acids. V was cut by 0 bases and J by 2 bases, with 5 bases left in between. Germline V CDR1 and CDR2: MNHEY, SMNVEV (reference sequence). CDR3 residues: CASSLSAPYEQYF. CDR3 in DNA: TGTGCCAGCAGTTTATCGGCACCCTACGAGCAGTACTTC.

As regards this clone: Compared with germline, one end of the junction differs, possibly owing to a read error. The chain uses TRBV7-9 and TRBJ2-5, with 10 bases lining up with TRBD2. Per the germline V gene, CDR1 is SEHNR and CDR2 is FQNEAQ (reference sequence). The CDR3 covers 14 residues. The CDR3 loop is CSSSVSGGKETQYF. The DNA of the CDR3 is TGTTCCAGCAGCGTTAGCGGGGGGAAGGAGACCCAGTACTTC.

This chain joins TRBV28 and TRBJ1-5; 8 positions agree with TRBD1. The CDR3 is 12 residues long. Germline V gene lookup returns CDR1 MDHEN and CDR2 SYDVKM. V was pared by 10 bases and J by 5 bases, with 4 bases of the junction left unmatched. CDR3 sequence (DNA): TGTGCCACCGGGACAGGAGATCAGCCCCAGCATTTT. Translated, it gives CATGTGDQPQHF. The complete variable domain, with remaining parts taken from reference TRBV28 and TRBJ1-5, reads DVKVTQSSRYLVKRTGEKVFLECVQDMDHENMFWYRQDPGLGLRLIYFSYDVKMKEKGDIPEGYSVSREKKERFSLILESASTNQTSMYLCATGTGDQPQHFGDGTRLSIL.

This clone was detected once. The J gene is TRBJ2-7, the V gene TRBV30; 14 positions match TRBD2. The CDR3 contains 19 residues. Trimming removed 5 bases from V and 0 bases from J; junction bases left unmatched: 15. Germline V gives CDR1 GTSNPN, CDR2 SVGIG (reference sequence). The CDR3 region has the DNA TGTGCCTGGGGGGACCCTCGACTAGCGGGGGGGCCTTTCTCCTACGAGCAGTACTTC. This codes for CAWGDPRLAGGPFSYEQYF.

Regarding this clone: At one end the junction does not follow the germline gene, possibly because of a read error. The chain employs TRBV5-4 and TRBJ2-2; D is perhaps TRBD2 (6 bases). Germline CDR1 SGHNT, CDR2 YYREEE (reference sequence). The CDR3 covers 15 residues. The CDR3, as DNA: TGTGCCAGCAGCTCTTTCAGGACTAACACCAGGGAGCTGTTTTTT. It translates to CASSSFRTNTRELFF.

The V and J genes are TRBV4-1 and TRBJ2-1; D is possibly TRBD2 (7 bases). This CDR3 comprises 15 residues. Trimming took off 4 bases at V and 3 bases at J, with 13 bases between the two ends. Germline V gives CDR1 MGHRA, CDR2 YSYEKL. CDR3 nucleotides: TGCGCCAGCAGCCCGGAAAGGGGGGGCTACAATGAGCAGTTCTTC. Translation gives CASSPERGGYNEQFF.

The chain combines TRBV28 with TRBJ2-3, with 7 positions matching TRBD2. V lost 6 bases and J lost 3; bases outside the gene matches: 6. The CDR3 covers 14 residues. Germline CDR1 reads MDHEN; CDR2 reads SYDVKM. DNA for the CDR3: TGTGCCAGCAGCAGGGTACTAGCGACAGATACGCAGTATTTT. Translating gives CASSRVLATDTQYF.

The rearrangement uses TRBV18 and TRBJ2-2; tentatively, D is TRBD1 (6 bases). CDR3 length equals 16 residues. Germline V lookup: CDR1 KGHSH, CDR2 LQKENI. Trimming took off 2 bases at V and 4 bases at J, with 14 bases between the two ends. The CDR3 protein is CASSPTGIRTTGELFF. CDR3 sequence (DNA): TGTGCCAGCTCACCAACAGGGATTAGGACCACCGGGGAGCTGTTTTTT.

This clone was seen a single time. The CDR3 coding sequence is TGTGCCAGCAGCTTACTAGCGGGAGCTTGGCACGAGCAGTACTTC. Residues: CASSLLAGAWHEQYF. V is TRBV11-2 and J is TRBJ2-7, with 10 bases identical to TRBD2. The germline V gene encodes CDR1 SGHAT and CDR2 FQNNGV. The trim removed 2 bases at V and 5 bases at J, leaving 6 bases unmatched. The CDR3 loop spans 15 amino acids.

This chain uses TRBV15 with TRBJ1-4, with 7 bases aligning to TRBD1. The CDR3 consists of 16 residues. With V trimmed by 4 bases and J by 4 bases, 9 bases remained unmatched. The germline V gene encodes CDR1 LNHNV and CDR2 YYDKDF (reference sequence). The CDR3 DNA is TGTGCCACCAGCAACCTCCGACAGGGCTTTAATGAAAAACTGTTTTTT. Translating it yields CATSNLRQGFNEKLFF.

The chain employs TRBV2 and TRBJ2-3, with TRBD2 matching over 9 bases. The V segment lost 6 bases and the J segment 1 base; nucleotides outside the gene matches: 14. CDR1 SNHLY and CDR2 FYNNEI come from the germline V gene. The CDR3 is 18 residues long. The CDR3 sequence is CASSAAAGGPLGTDTQYF. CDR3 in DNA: TGTGCCAGCAGCGCGGCCGCGGGAGGGCCCTTGGGCACAGATACGCAGTATTTT.

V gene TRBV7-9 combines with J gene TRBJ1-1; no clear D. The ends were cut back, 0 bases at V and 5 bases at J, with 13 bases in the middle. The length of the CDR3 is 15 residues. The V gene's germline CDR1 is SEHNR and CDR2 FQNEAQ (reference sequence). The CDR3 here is CASSLAQAGGTEAFF. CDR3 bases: TGTGCCAGCAGCTTAGCGCAGGCAGGTGGTACTGAAGCTTTCTTT.

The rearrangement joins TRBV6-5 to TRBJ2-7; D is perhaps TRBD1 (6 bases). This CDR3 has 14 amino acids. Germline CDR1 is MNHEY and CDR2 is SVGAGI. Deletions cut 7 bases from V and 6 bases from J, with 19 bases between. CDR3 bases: TGTGCCAGCAAGGCAGGACAGTCATCTTTCGAGCAGTACTTC. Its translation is CASKAGQSSFEQYF.

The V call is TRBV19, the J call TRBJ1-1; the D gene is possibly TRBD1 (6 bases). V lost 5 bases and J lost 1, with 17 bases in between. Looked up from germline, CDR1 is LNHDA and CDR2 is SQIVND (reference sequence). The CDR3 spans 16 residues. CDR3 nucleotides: TGTGCCAGTAGTGGTCGGGACACCCGCCCGAACACTGAAGCTTTCTTT. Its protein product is CASSGRDTRPNTEAFF.

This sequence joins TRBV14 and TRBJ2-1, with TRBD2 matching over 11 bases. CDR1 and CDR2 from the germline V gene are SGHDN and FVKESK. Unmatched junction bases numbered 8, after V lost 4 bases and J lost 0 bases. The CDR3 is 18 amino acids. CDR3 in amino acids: CASSPGLAVSFSYNEQFF. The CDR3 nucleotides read TGTGCCAGCAGCCCGGGACTAGCGGTCTCATTCTCCTACAATGAGCAGTTCTTC.

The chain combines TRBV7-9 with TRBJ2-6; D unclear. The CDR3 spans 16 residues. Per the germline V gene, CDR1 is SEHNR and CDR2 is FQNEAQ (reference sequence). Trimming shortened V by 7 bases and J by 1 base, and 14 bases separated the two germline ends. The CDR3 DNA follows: TGTGCCAGCACCAAAGTCCGGGTATCTGGGGCCAACGTCCTGACTTTC. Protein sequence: CASTKVRVSGANVLTF.

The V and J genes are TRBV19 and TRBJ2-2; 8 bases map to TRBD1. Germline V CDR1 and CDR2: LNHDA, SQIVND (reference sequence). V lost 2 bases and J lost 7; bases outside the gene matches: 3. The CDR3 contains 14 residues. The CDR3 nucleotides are TGTGCCAGTAGTATACAGGGGGCTGTCGGGGAGCTGTTTTTT. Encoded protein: CASSIQGAVGELFF. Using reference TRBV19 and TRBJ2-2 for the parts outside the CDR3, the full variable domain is DGGITQSPKYLFRKEGQNVTLSCEQNLNHDAMYWYRQDPGQGLRLIYYSQIVNDFQKGDIAEGYSVSREKKESFPLTVTSAQKNPTAFYLCASSIQGAVGELFFGEGSRLTVL.

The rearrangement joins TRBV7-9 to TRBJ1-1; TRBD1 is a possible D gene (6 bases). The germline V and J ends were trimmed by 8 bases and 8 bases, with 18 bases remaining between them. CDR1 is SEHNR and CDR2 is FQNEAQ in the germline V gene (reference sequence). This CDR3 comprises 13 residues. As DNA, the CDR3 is TGTGCCAGCTTCTTAATCGGACAGAGCGAAGCTTTCTTT. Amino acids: CASFLIGQSEAFF.

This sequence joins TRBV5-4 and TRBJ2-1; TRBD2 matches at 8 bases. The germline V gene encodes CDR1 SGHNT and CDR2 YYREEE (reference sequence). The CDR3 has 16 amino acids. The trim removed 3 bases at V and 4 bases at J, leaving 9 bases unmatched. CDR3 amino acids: CASSWDGGAGYNEQFF. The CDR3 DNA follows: TGTGCCAGCAGCTGGGACGGGGGGGCGGGGTACAATGAGCAGTTCTTC.